This paragraph covers one TCR beta chain sequence. The antigen it recognizes is unknown. No much larger clonotype is one base removed from it; base qualities were not supplied. The data stem from a study of cytomegalovirus exposure and HLA in healthy donors (dated by TCRdb to about 2017). Regarding the complete study: A later analysis indicated that the 120 or so validation repertoires were generated on the platform also employed for the approximately 700 repertoires of the first cohort. The study aimed to test whether cataloging public T cell receptors could reveal signatures of past pathogen exposure. Besides the first cohort of around 670 subjects, a separate validation cohort made up of roughly 130 different subjects was used. To predict cytomegalovirus infection status, the study brought together high-throughput TCR immunosequencing, statistical association of individual TCRs with disease status, and machine learning. The paper as a whole reports these results and caveats: Most TCR sequences were seen in very few donors, while some public TCRs were found in many individuals. In vitro tests confirmed that three of the cytomegalovirus-associated TCR beta chains recognize cytomegalovirus antigens. The study listed approximately 160 TCR beta chains as associated with cytomegalovirus. Of the cluster scores, 94% were above 0 in a later analysis, which found that TCRs clustered in the first cohort also tended to co-occur in the 90 to 150 validation repertoires. It was suggested by the authors that the approach could potentially be generalized to other disease states and immunological phenotypes. All 120 or so repertoires were used to score co-occurrence in the validation cohort in a later analysis, because that analysis had no HLA typing for the cohort. The classifier was reported to diagnose cytomegalovirus status with high specificity and sensitivity in both the original cohort and the validation cohort.

The donors belonged to the validation cohort of 90 to 150 subjects, which was separate from the roughly 700-subject first cohort. The protocol used for the library was the immunoSEQ multiplex PCR assay. The paper's processing steps were these. To diagnose cytomegalovirus status from the catalog of TCR beta chain sequences, a statistical classification framework was built. Here the immuneACCESS table is served through TCRdb, limited to in-frame sequences with V and J called. Missing clones are a known gap in these copies; in checked studies unresolved V genes cover under half, and the rest lacks a known reason. For V, J and clone size, that table is used; D and trimming come from the DNA. The sample data list approximately 62,000 clones, and 92% of these were observed just once. Around 1.4% of the sample is taken by the ten largest. The CDR3 sequence holds 15 residues, the cysteine and phenylalanine included. Of all the DNA, just the CDR3 is kept, 45 bases in frame from base 1. Based on the germline V gene, the CDR1 and CDR2 sequences are SGHDN and FVKESK. V ends up 6 bases short and J 3 bases short, with an unmatched junction base count of 10.

The chain is made from TRBV14 and TRBJ2-7, and 8 bases in between align with TRBD1. The origin of this receptor is a woman under 30 in good health and CMV-seronegative. The sample was PBMCs. The DNA sequence follows: TGTGCCAGCAGGGTGTCGGGACAGGACATCTACGAGCAGTACTTC. This sequence encodes CASRVSGQDIYEQYF.